This entry lists 9 T cell receptor beta chains sequenced from one sample in a study of blood T cell repertoires in COVID-19. Assay used: immunoSEQ multiplex PCR; TCRdb lists only in-frame clones, some missing. The sample carries under 130,000 clones, around nine tenths recorded once. Sequencing input: peripheral blood. These receptors all come from a human donor in a cohort sampled during active COVID-19.

The chain employs TRBV28 and TRBJ1-5; D unresolved. CDR3 length: 14 amino acids. V gave up 3 bases and J gave up 7 bases, with 13 bases separating them. Per germline, CDR1 MDHEN and CDR2 SYDVKM. This CDR3 is CASSFVGAGQPQHF. In nucleotides, the CDR3 is TGTGCCAGCAGTTTCGTGGGAGCAGGACAGCCCCAGCATTTT.

The genes are TRBV6-5 and TRBJ2-7, with TRBD2 matching 14 bases. The trim removed 6 bases at V and 5 bases at J, leaving 6 bases unmatched. The CDR3 sequence is 15 residues long. CDR1 and CDR2 from the germline V gene are MNHEY and SVGAGI. The CDR3 DNA follows: TGTGCCAGCAGGCGGGGACTAGCGGGAGTAGACGAGCAGTACTTC. Translated: CASRRGLAGVDEQYF.

The chain couples TRBV15 to TRBJ2-7; 11 bases line up with TRBD2. The CDR3 covers 18 residues. Per the germline V gene, CDR1 is LNHNV and CDR2 is YYDKDF (reference sequence). Trimming at V came to 4 bases and at J to 1 base, leaving 12 bases not matched to a gene. The CDR3 nucleotides are TGTGCCACCAGCACCCTCCGACTAGCGGGGCCGCTTTCCTACGAGCAGTACTTC. Translation gives CATSTLRLAGPLSYEQYF.

The count of this clone is one. The rearrangement uses TRBV4-3 and TRBJ2-6; 7 nucleotides align to TRBD1. After removal of 4 bases from V and 0 bases from J, the junction contained 12 bases not matched to a gene. Germline CDR1 reads LGHNA; CDR2 reads YSLEER. The CDR3 loop spans 19 amino acids. The CDR3 sequence: CASSPKLLQGSSGANVLTF. DNA for the CDR3: TGCGCCAGCAGCCCGAAACTTTTACAGGGGAGCTCTGGGGCCAACGTCCTGACTTTC.

V and J are TRBV19 and TRBJ1-1, with 9 bases lining up with TRBD1. The V segment lost 6 bases and the J segment 4 bases; nucleotides outside the gene matches: 15. Germline assignment: CDR1 LNHDA and CDR2 SQIVND (reference sequence). The CDR3 runs to 17 residues. This chain's CDR3 is CASRDGQGRVVSTEAFF. The CDR3 DNA reads as TGTGCCAGTAGAGATGGACAGGGGAGAGTTGTCTCCACTGAAGCTTTCTTT.

This chain links TRBV6-5 with TRBJ2-7; D is ambiguous. The V gene lost 6 bases and the J gene lost 4 bases, with 13 bases spanning the gap. The CDR3 length is 13 residues. Germline V gene sequence: CDR1 MNHEY, CDR2 SVGAGI. CDR3 sequence reads: CASSSLAPYEQYF. The DNA of the CDR3 is TGTGCCAGCAGCTCATTGGCACCTTACGAGCAGTACTTC.

The rearrangement links TRBV5-4 to TRBJ2-7; 7 bases line up with TRBD1. Per germline, CDR1 SGHNT and CDR2 YYREEE (reference sequence). After removal of 4 bases from V and 2 bases from J, the junction contained 15 bases not matched to a gene. This CDR3 contains 17 residues. The CDR3 DNA follows: TGTGCCAGCAGCCCACGAGAGGGGACAGCGAAACCCTACGAGCAGTACTTC. It translates to CASSPREGTAKPYEQYF.

The chain couples TRBV18 to TRBJ2-1; D possibly corresponds to TRBD2 (7 bases). The CDR3 has 16 residues. Trimming left V 5 bases short and J 4 bases short, with 18 bases between. Germline lookup yields CDR1 KGHSH and CDR2 LQKENI. The CDR3 DNA sequence: TGTGCCAGCTCAACTCCGGGGGGCGGACTATACAATGAGCAGTTCTTC. Protein sequence: CASSTPGGGLYNEQFF.

The V and J genes are TRBV6-6 and TRBJ1-4; TRBD1 matches at 7 bases. The CDR3 runs 15 residues. Trimming removed 5 bases from V and 4 bases from J; junction bases left unmatched: 7. Germline lookup yields CDR1 MNHNY and CDR2 SVGAGI (reference sequence). The chain's CDR3 is CASSTTGAINEKLFF. The CDR3 DNA is TGTGCCAGCAGTACTACAGGGGCGATTAATGAAAAACTGTTTTTT.